These 26 T cell receptor beta chains were sequenced from one sample in a study of blood T cells in healthy people across ages. For the second PCR, which ran for about 7 to 11 cycles, a sample-barcoded 5' primer and a J-beta primer mix were used. TCRdb re-derived calls from the 5' RACE reads in MiXCR, one entry per CDR3 protein. This repertoire shows roughly 2 million distinct CDR3 sequences, around half found once; its top ten account for less than 2.5%. Sequenced sample: blood. The receptor source for this set is a woman aged 40 to 50 in good health.

Note on this clonotype: One junction end does not reproduce the germline sequence, and a read error may be involved. This chain joins TRBV20-1 and TRBJ2-3; 8 bases fit TRBD1. The CDR3 runs 16 residues. Looked up from germline, CDR1 is DFQATT and CDR2 is SNEGSKA (reference sequence). In DNA form, the CDR3 reads TGCAGTGCTAGTACGGACAGGGCATCTAGCACAGATACACAGTATTTT. It is translated as CSASTDRASSTDTQYF.

The V call is TRBV7-9, the J call TRBJ2-3; TRBD2 matches 11 bases. Germline loops: CDR1 SEHNR, CDR2 FQNEAQ (reference sequence). This CDR3 is built from 17 residues. J gave up 3 bases and V 4 bases, and 9 bases lay outside the gene matches. The CDR3 DNA is TGTGCCAGCAGCTCCCTTACTAGCGGGGGACTGACAGATACGCAGTATTTT. Translating gives CASSSLTSGGLTDTQYF. Based on the CDR3 plus reference TRBV7-9 and TRBJ2-3, the full variable domain is DTGVSQNPRHKITKRGQNVTFRCDPISEHNRLYWYRQTLGQGPEFLTYFQNEAQLEKSRLLSDRFSAERPKGSFSTLEIQRTEQGDSAMYLCASSSLTSGGLTDTQYFGPGTRLTVL.

The chain combines TRBV5-5 with TRBJ2-1; 7 positions match TRBD1. The CDR3 sequence is 13 residues long. CDR1 is SGHKS and CDR2 is YYEKEE in the germline V gene (reference sequence). The V gene end was trimmed by 4 bases and the J gene end by 10 bases; junction bases not matched to a gene: 8. The CDR3 coding sequence is TGTGCCAGCAGCGGGGGACAGAGCAAGGAGCAGTTCTTC. It codes for CASSGGQSKEQFF.

This chain joins TRBV5-1 and TRBJ2-7; the D gene is possibly TRBD1 (6 bases). The germline gives CDR1 SGHRS, CDR2 YFSETQ. Trimming removed 1 base from V and 0 bases from J, with 11 bases in between. The CDR3 consists of 15 residues. The CDR3 loop is CASSLNRAYSYEQYF. DNA for the CDR3: TGCGCCAGCAGCTTGAACAGGGCCTACTCCTACGAGCAGTACTTC.

This clonotype showed up just a few times. This chain joins TRBV20-1 and TRBJ2-5; TRBD2 agrees at 12 bases. This CDR3 is 18 amino acids long. CDR1 and CDR2 (germline): DFQATT, SNEGSKA (reference sequence). V trimming: 0 bases; J trimming: 1 base; junction bases outside the gene matches: 9. The CDR3 spells CSARDWLAGGIFQETQYF. CDR3 sequence (DNA): TGCAGTGCTAGAGATTGGCTAGCGGGGGGGATATTCCAAGAGACCCAGTACTTC.

In its sample, this clonotype was seen a few times. The chain couples TRBV6-5 to TRBJ2-3, with a possible D match to TRBD1 (6 bases). Deletions cut 5 bases from V and 2 bases from J, with 14 bases between. In germline, CDR1 is MNHEY, CDR2 SVGAGI. The CDR3 contains 15 residues. This CDR3 reads CASSDPDRPTDTQYF. CDR3 DNA sequence: TGTGCCAGCAGTGACCCCGACAGGCCCACAGATACGCAGTATTTT.

This clonotype was observed once. The CDR3 DNA reads TGTGCCAGCAGCCGGAAGGGGGCCGGGGGTCAGCCCCAGCATTTT. Amino acids: CASSRKGAGGQPQHF. The chain couples TRBV6-5 to TRBJ1-5; 7 bases line up with TRBD1. This CDR3 is built from 15 residues. CDR1 and CDR2 from the germline V gene are MNHEY and SVGAGI. Unmatched junction bases numbered 11, after V lost 6 bases and J lost 6 bases.

This chain joins TRBV20-1 and TRBJ1-1; tentative D call: TRBD1 (5 bases). Deletions cut 1 base from V and 5 bases from J, with 17 bases between. Germline CDR1 is DFQATT and CDR2 is SNEGSKA (reference sequence). The CDR3 has 15 residues. The CDR3 region is CSARVRAGIRTEAFF. CDR3 nucleotides: TGCAGTGCTAGAGTCCGGGCAGGGATTCGTACTGAAGCTTTCTTT.

This clonotype was seen a few times. The genes are TRBV7-2 and TRBJ1-5; 9 nucleotides agree with TRBD1. Germline trimming cut 1 base from V and 0 bases from J; bases unmatched to any gene: 1. Germline CDR1 and CDR2: SGHTA and FQGNSA. This CDR3 region has 16 residues. CDR3 residues: CASSLVQGASNQPQHF. CDR3 nucleotides: TGTGCCAGCAGCTTAGTACAGGGGGCTAGCAATCAGCCCCAGCATTTT.

In this sample, this clonotype turned up a few times. The chain joins TRBV20-1 to TRBJ2-1, with 12 bases aligning to TRBD2. There are 14 residues in the CDR3. CDR1 is DFQATT and CDR2 is SNEGSKA in the germline V gene (reference sequence). V lost 6 bases, J lost 4 bases, and 4 bases stayed unmatched. CDR3 region: CSAASGGAYNEQFF. In nucleotides, the CDR3 is TGCAGTGCGGCTAGCGGGGGGGCTTACAATGAGCAGTTCTTC.

This clonotype has ten or more counts. The chain employs TRBV5-1 and TRBJ2-1, with 8 bases identical to TRBD2. Germline CDR1 is SGHRS and CDR2 is YFSETQ. The trim removed 4 bases at V and 6 bases at J, leaving 3 bases unmatched. The length of the CDR3 is 13 residues. The CDR3 DNA follows: TGCGCCAGCAGCCTCGGGACTAGCAATGAGCAGTTCTTC. Translated: CASSLGTSNEQFF.

The rearrangement joins TRBV3-1 to TRBJ2-5, with D possibly called TRBD1 or TRBD2 (5 bases each). Germline CDR1 reads LGHDT; CDR2 reads YNNKEL (reference sequence). The CDR3 spans 16 residues. The germline V and J ends were trimmed by 4 bases and 2 bases, with 17 bases remaining between them. The CDR3 reads CASSPGQTDPQETQYF. CDR3 nucleotide sequence: TGTGCCAGCAGCCCGGGGCAGACAGACCCGCAAGAGACCCAGTACTTC.

The CDR3 reads CASAPSAGETYNEQFF. The DNA of the CDR3 is TGTGCCAGCGCCCCTTCAGCGGGGGAAACCTACAATGAGCAGTTCTTC. The chain joins TRBV6-5 to TRBJ2-1; 8 nucleotides align to TRBD2. V lost 8 bases and J lost 2; bases outside the gene matches: 11. Germline CDR1 reads MNHEY; CDR2 reads SVGAGI. The length of the CDR3 is 16 residues.

This clonotype has just a few counts. The chain joins TRBV18 to TRBJ2-4; 7 bases line up with TRBD1. The better agreement between TRBJ2-7 and the DNA end casts doubt on the J call. Germline V lookup: CDR1 KGHSH, CDR2 LQKENI. CDR3 size: 15 residues. CDR3 in amino acids: CASSREPGGSYEQYF. CDR3 DNA sequence: TGTGCCAGCTCACGAGAACCAGGGGGTAGCTACGAGCAGTACTTC.

The chain has TRBV4-3 and TRBJ2-5; 10 positions agree with TRBD1. The J call may be in error: the DNA end matches TRBJ2-7 better. Germline V gene sequence: CDR1 LGHNA, CDR2 YSLEER. There are 18 residues in the CDR3. In nucleotides, the CDR3 is TGCGCCAGCAGCCAAGCAGCCGGGACAGGGGATTGGATCTACGAGCAGTACTTC. Protein: CASSQAAGTGDWIYEQYF.

This clonotype was seen repeatedly, ten times or more. V gene TRBV9 combines with J gene TRBJ2-1; maybe TRBD1 (6 bases). This CDR3 comprises 15 residues. Deletions cut 4 bases from V and 2 bases from J, with 13 bases between. CDR1 is SGDLS, CDR2 YYNGEE, per germline. In DNA, the CDR3 is TGTGCCAGCAGCCCTCGGACAGAAGCCTACAATGAGCAGTTCTTC. The encoded protein is CASSPRTEAYNEQFF. Full variable domain (outside the CDR3, taken from reference TRBV9 and TRBJ2-1): DSGVTQTPKHLITATGQRVTLRCSPRSGDLSVYWYQQSLDQGLQFLIQYYNGEERAKGNILERFSAQQFPDLHSELNLSSLELGDSALYFCASSPRTEAYNEQFFGPGTRLTVL.

V is TRBV14 and J is TRBJ1-4; 8 bases agree with TRBD1. The V and J ends lost 3 bases and 7 bases, in that order; junction bases with no gene match: 4. Germline V gives CDR1 SGHDN, CDR2 FVKESK. This CDR3 is built from 14 residues. Here the CDR3 reads CASSQTGVGEKLFF. The DNA for the CDR3 is TGTGCCAGCAGCCAGACAGGGGTGGGTGAAAAACTGTTTTTT.

This sequence joins TRBV20-1 and TRBJ1-2, with TRBD1 matching over 9 bases. The CDR3 sequence is 14 residues long. J gave up 2 bases and V 2 bases, and 3 bases lay outside the gene matches. Germline V gives CDR1 DFQATT, CDR2 SNEGSKA (reference sequence). The CDR3 region is CSARLGQGNYGYTF. The DNA for the CDR3 is TGCAGTGCTAGACTCGGACAGGGGAACTATGGCTACACCTTC.

CDR3 nucleotide sequence: TGTGCCTTGGGGGCCGGCCCCTACAATGAGCAGTTCTTC. This translates into CALGAGPYNEQFF. This chain connects TRBV6-1 to TRBJ2-1; a possible D gene is TRBD1 (6 bases). The CDR3 extends over 13 amino acids. Trimming took off 11 bases at V and 2 bases at J, with 13 bases between the two ends. Germline V CDR1 and CDR2: MNHNS, SASEGT.

This chain uses TRBV20-1 with TRBJ1-6, with D perhaps TRBD1 (6 bases). In germline, CDR1 is DFQATT, CDR2 SNEGSKA (reference sequence). This CDR3 region has 12 residues. As DNA, the CDR3 is TGCAGCCCTGGGACACTTAATTCACCCCTCCACTTT. It specifies CSPGTLNSPLHF.

V and J are TRBV7-2 and TRBJ1-2; perhaps TRBD1 as D (6 bases). CDR1 and CDR2 (germline): SGHTA, FQGNSA. The V end was cut by 6 bases, the J end by 8 bases, with 22 bases between. The CDR3 runs 15 residues. The CDR3 DNA reads TGTGCCAGCAGGTCAGGGGCCGAGGGACTCTACGGCTACACCTTC. Translation gives CASRSGAEGLYGYTF.

This clonotype is a singleton in its sample. V gene TRBV6-5 combines with J gene TRBJ2-1, with 9 positions matching TRBD1. After removal of 3 bases from V and 8 bases from J, the junction contained 11 bases not matched to a gene. Germline lookup yields CDR1 MNHEY and CDR2 SVGAGI. The CDR3 is 16 amino acids. The DNA of the CDR3 is TGTGCCAGCAGTTATACCGGGACAGGGAGACGATATGAGCAGTTCTTC. Encoded protein: CASSYTGTGRRYEQFF.

The V gene is TRBV19, the J gene TRBJ1-2, with 7 bases that match TRBD1. Germline CDR1 is LNHDA and CDR2 is SQIVND (reference sequence). The CDR3 runs to 16 residues. J was trimmed by 3 bases and V by 3 bases; bases with no gene match: 10. Here the CDR3 reads CASSIWDSIKYYGYTF. Here the CDR3 DNA reads TGTGCCAGTAGTATTTGGGACAGTATTAAGTACTATGGCTACACCTTC. The entire variable domain, with the rest obtained from reference TRBV19 and TRBJ1-2, is as follows: DGGITQSPKYLFRKEGQNVTLSCEQNLNHDAMYWYRQDPGQGLRLIYYSQIVNDFQKGDIAEGYSVSREKKESFPLTVTSAQKNPTAFYLCASSIWDSIKYYGYTFGSGTRLTVV.

This clonotype came up a few times. This chain links TRBV24-1 with TRBJ2-7, with 7 bases fitting TRBD1. The end of the DNA aligns better with TRBJ2-5, so the J call may be wrong. The CDR3 spans 15 residues. Germline CDR1 and CDR2: KGHDR and SFDVKD. CDR3 sequence (DNA): TGTGCCACCAGTGATTTCGGGGACAGACAAGAGACCCAGTACTTC. This encodes CATSDFGDRQETQYF.

In the case of this clonotype: A read error may account for a junction end that differs from germline. J is TRBJ2-1 and V is TRBV6-5, with a weak D call TRBD2 (6 bases). The CDR3 consists of 15 residues. Germline CDR1 reads MNHEY; CDR2 reads SVGAGI. The CDR3 DNA follows: TGTGCCAGCACTGCGGGACCTTTACACTACAATGAGCAGTTATTC. It codes for CASTAGPLHYNEQLF.

The J gene is TRBJ2-3, the V gene TRBV10-3; D not resolved. V lost 7 bases, J lost 0 bases, and 8 bases lay in between. The CDR3 is 13 amino acids. The germline gives CDR1 ENHRY, CDR2 SYGVKD. CDR3 loop: CAIKVLSTDTQYF. The DNA of the CDR3 is TGTGCCATCAAGGTGCTGAGCACAGATACGCAGTATTTT.